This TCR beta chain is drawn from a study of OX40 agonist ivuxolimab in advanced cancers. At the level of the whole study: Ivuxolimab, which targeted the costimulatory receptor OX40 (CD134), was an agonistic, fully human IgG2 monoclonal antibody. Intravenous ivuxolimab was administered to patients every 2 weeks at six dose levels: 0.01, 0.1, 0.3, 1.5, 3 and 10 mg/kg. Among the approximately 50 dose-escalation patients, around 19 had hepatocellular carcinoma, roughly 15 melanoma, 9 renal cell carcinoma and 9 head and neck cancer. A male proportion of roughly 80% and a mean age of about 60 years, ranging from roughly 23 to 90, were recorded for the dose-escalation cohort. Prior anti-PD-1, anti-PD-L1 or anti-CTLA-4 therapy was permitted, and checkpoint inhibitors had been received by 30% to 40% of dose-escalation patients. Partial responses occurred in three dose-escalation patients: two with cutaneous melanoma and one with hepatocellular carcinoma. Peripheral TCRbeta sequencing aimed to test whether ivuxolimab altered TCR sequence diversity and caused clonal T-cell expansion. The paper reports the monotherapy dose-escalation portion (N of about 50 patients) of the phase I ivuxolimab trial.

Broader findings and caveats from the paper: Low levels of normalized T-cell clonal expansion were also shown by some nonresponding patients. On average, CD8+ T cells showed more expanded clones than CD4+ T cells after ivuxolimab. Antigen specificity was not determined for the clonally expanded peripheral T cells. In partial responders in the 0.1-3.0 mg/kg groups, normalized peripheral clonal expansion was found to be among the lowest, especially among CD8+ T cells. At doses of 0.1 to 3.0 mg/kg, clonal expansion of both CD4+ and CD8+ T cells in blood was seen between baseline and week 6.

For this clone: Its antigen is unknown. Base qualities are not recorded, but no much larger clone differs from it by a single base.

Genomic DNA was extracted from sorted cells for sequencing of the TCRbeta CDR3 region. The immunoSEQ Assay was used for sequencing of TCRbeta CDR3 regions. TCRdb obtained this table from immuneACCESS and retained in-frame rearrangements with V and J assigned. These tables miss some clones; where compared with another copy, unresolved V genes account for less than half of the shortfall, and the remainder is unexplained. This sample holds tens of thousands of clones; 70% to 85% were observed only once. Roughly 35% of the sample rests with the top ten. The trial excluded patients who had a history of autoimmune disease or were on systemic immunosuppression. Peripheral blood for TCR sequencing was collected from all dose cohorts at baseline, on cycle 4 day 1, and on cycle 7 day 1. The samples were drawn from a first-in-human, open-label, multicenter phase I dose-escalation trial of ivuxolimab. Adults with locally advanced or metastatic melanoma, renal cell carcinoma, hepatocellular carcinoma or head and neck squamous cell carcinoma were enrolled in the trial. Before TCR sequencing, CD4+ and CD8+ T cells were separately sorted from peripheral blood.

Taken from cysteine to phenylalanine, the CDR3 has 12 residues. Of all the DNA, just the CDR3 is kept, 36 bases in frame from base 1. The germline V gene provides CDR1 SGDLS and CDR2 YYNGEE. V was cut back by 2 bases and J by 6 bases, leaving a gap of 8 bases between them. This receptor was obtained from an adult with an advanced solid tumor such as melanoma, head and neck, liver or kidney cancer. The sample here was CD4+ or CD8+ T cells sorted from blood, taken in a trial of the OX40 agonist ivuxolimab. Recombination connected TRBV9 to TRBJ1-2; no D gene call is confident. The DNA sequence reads TGTGCCAGCAGCGTCCCGCACAATGGCTACACCTTC. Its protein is CASSVPHNGYTF.